The 29 T cell receptor beta chains listed next were all sequenced from one sample in a study of control samples from healthy donors and cancer patients (dated by TCRdb to 2019 to 2021). Library preparation was by the immunoSEQ multiplex PCR assay. TCRdb's version of the immuneACCESS table is confined to in-frame rearrangements and falls short of the full clone set. An unresolved V gene accounts for under half of the shortfall where checked; the remainder is of unknown origin. Here the sample has around 75,000 clones; 85% to 95% occur a single time. Approximately 6% of the sample goes to the ten largest clones. The specimen sequenced was blood. Receptors originate from a woman aged 55-75 years in good health.

The chain carries TRBV19 and TRBJ2-1; 8 positions agree with TRBD2. V trimming: 6 bases; J trimming: 0 bases; junction bases outside the gene matches: 7. Per the germline V gene, CDR1 is LNHDA and CDR2 is SQIVND (reference sequence). CDR3 size: 16 residues. CDR3 amino acids: CASRVTLAGSYNEQFF. CDR3 bases: TGTGCCAGTAGGGTTACTCTAGCGGGCTCCTACAATGAGCAGTTCTTC.

This clone has just one count. V gene TRBV6-1 combines with J gene TRBJ2-7; TRBD2 is a possible D gene (6 bases). From germline, CDR1 is MNHNS and CDR2 SASEGT. This CDR3 has 15 amino acids. V was clipped by 1 base and J by 8 bases, with 18 bases between them. The CDR3 region is CASSEDRRLGVKQYF. The CDR3 bases are TGTGCCAGCAGTGAAGACAGGAGACTAGGAGTGAAGCAGTACTTC.

This sequence joins TRBV6-1 and TRBJ2-3, with TRBD2 matching over 8 bases. V was pared by 3 bases and J by 5 bases, with 4 bases of the junction left unmatched. Germline V gene lookup returns CDR1 MNHNS and CDR2 SASEGT. The length of the CDR3 is 14 residues. DNA of the CDR3: TGTGCCAGCAGTGAGACGGGAGGGGGAGATACGCAGTATTTT. Its protein is CASSETGGGDTQYF.

The chain is built from TRBV11-2 and TRBJ2-1, with 7 bases aligning to TRBD1. Trimming cost V 3 bases and J 8 bases; bases outside gene matches: 4. Germline V gene data show CDR1 as SGHAT and CDR2 as FQNNGV. The CDR3 totals 13 residues. The CDR3 loop reads CASSFNRGDEQFF. The CDR3 DNA follows: TGTGCCAGCAGCTTTAACAGGGGCGATGAGCAGTTCTTC.

The chain is built from TRBV7-3 and TRBJ2-1, with 7 bases identical to TRBD2. Germline lookup yields CDR1 SGHTA and CDR2 FQGTGA. The CDR3 consists of 16 residues. The V gene end was trimmed by 0 bases and the J gene end by 9 bases; junction bases not matched to a gene: 11. CDR3 nucleotide sequence: TGTGCCAGCAGCTTAACGTCCGGCCTCGCGGGGGTTGAGCAGTTCTTC. It encodes CASSLTSGLAGVEQFF.

This clone was recorded once. The chain joins TRBV5-1 to TRBJ2-1, with 7 nucleotides matching TRBD2. Germline V CDR1 and CDR2: SGHRS, YFSETQ. Unmatched junction bases numbered 3, after V lost 0 bases and J lost 0 bases. The CDR3 extends over 16 amino acids. The CDR3 DNA reads TGCGCCAGCAGCTTGGAAGCGGGATACTCCTACAATGAGCAGTTCTTC. Encoded protein: CASSLEAGYSYNEQFF.

The chain recombines TRBV18 with TRBJ1-3, with D possibly matching TRBD1 (5 bases). CDR1 is KGHSH, CDR2 LQKENI, per germline. The V and J ends lost 0 bases and 0 bases respectively, with 12 bases between them. The CDR3 sequence is 17 residues long. The CDR3 nucleotides read TGTGCCAGCTCACCACCTAGGGGAACAGACTCTGGAAACACCATATATTTT. It translates to CASSPPRGTDSGNTIYF.

The chain employs TRBV18 and TRBJ2-7, with D perhaps TRBD1 (5 bases). The CDR3 loop spans 16 amino acids. Germline V gene sequence: CDR1 KGHSH, CDR2 LQKENI. Trimming left V 2 bases short and J 1 base short, with 15 bases between. The CDR3 DNA sequence: TGTGCCAGCTCACCATTACGTGACAGCGTTTCCTACGAGCAGTACTTC. Amino acids: CASSPLRDSVSYEQYF.

This chain links TRBV6-1 with TRBJ1-5; D is perhaps TRBD1 (5 bases). This CDR3 has 15 residues. In germline, CDR1 is MNHNS, CDR2 SASEGT. V was clipped by 0 bases and J by 7 bases, with 13 bases between them. The CDR3 protein is CASSEALWGGQPQHF. In nucleotides, the CDR3 is TGTGCCAGCAGTGAAGCGCTCTGGGGCGGACAGCCCCAGCATTTT.

The V and J genes are TRBV7-9 and TRBJ2-1; D is undetermined. This CDR3 comprises 16 residues. Germline CDR1 and CDR2: SEHNR and FQNEAQ (reference sequence). The V and J ends lost 3 bases and 10 bases respectively, with 22 bases between them. CDR3 sequence: CASSLGLLSLGEEQFF. CDR3 DNA: TGTGCCAGCAGCTTGGGCCTATTATCTCTTGGAGAGGAGCAGTTCTTC. Supplemented by reference TRBV7-9 and TRBJ2-1, the full variable domain reads DTGVSQNPRHKITKRGQNVTFRCDPISEHNRLYWYRQTLGQGPEFLTYFQNEAQLEKSRLLSDRFSAERPKGSFSTLEIQRTEQGDSAMYLCASSLGLLSLGEEQFFGPGTRLTVL.

This clone showed up just once. The gene calls are TRBV5-1 and TRBJ1-1; D gene ambiguous. V was cut by 4 bases and J by 0 bases, with 7 bases left in between. Germline assignment: CDR1 SGHRS and CDR2 YFSETQ. The CDR3 sequence is 13 residues long. DNA for the CDR3: TGCGCCAGCAGCCTTACTATGAACACTGAAGCTTTCTTT. Translating it yields CASSLTMNTEAFF.

This clone was detected a few times. In nucleotides, the CDR3 is TGTGCCAGCAGCAAAAGGACGGACAGGGGCGAAAAACTGTTTTTT. Translation: CASSKRTDRGEKLFF. The J gene is TRBJ1-4, the V gene TRBV7-8; 9 bases agree with TRBD1. Per the germline V gene, CDR1 is SGHVS and CDR2 is FQNEAQ. After removal of 5 bases from V and 8 bases from J, the junction contained 9 bases not matched to a gene. The CDR3 spans 15 residues.

J is TRBJ2-7 and V is TRBV6-5, with D unresolved. This CDR3 is 12 amino acids long. Germline V gene data show CDR1 as MNHEY and CDR2 as SVGAGI. V was cut by 6 bases and J by 1 base, with 7 bases left in between. The CDR3 DNA is TGTGCCAGCAGACACAGATCCTACGAGCAGTACTTC. This encodes CASRHRSYEQYF.

The V gene is TRBV30, the J gene TRBJ2-1; no clear D. The CDR3 spans 13 residues. Trimming removed 0 bases at V and 4 bases at J, with 7 bases between. Germline-derived CDR1 and CDR2 are GTSNPN and SVGIG (reference sequence). The CDR3 DNA sequence: TGTGCCTGGAGTGTACAAGAGTACAATGAGCAGTTCTTC. This codes for CAWSVQEYNEQFF.

V gene TRBV10-1 combines with J gene TRBJ2-1, with a tentative D call TRBD1 (5 bases). CDR3 length equals 16 residues. Per germline, CDR1 WNHNN and CDR2 SYGVQD (reference sequence). V gave up 6 bases and J gave up 8 bases, with 23 bases separating them. CDR3 DNA sequence: TGCGCCAGCAGCGATTTACAGGATCGGGCAAGGGATGAGCAGTTCTTC. Protein: CASSDLQDRARDEQFF.

Details on this clone: This specimen includes other DNA sequences encoding the same CDR3. This chain joins TRBV5-1 and TRBJ2-5, with TRBD2 as a possible D gene (6 bases). Deletions cut 3 bases from V and 5 bases from J, with 20 bases between. CDR1 is SGHRS, CDR2 YFSETQ, per germline. The CDR3 runs 16 residues. The CDR3 protein is CASSSLGQGGTETQYF. In nucleotides, the CDR3 is TGCGCCAGCAGCTCTCTTGGCCAGGGAGGCACCGAGACCCAGTACTTC.

The rearrangement uses TRBV14 and TRBJ2-5; D assignment may be TRBD1 or TRBD2 (6 bases each). Germline V gene sequence: CDR1 SGHDN, CDR2 FVKESK. Trimming cost V 1 base and J 5 bases, with 11 bases left between them. The CDR3 runs 14 residues. The CDR3 bases are TGTGCCAGCAGCCAAGCCGGGGGCTCGGAGACCCAGTACTTC. Its translation: CASSQAGGSETQYF.

CDR3 in amino acids: CSVDNERQDSRTDTQYF. CDR3 sequence (DNA): TGCAGCGTTGATAACGAACGACAGGACAGCCGCACAGATACGCAGTATTTT. The chain carries TRBV29-1 and TRBJ2-3; TRBD1 is a possible D gene (6 bases). CDR1 and CDR2 (germline): SQVTM, ANQGSEA. The CDR3 length is 17 residues. V was trimmed by 3 bases and J by 1 base, leaving 20 bases between them.

About this clone itself: One junction end disagrees with the germline gene, perhaps due to a read error. The gene calls are TRBV2 and TRBJ1-2; 7 bases match TRBD1. Germline CDR1 is SNHLY and CDR2 is FYNNEI. There are 15 residues in the CDR3. CDR3 sequence: CASSEADRANYGYTF. The CDR3 nucleotides read TGTGCCAGCAGTGAAGCCGACAGGGCTAATTATGGCTACACCTTC.

The chain links TRBV9 to TRBJ2-1; TRBD2 agrees at 7 bases. The germline V gene has CDR1 SGDLS and CDR2 YYNGEE. After removal of 1 base from V and 0 bases from J, the junction contained 13 bases not matched to a gene. The CDR3 contains 19 residues. This chain's CDR3 is CASSVPGGSAKSSYNEQFF. The DNA for the CDR3 is TGTGCCAGCAGCGTACCGGGCGGGAGCGCCAAAAGCTCCTACAATGAGCAGTTCTTC.

The chain uses TRBV5-1 and TRBJ2-3; 10 bases match TRBD2. The CDR3 sequence is 17 residues long. Losses at the gene ends were 4 bases for V and 0 bases for J; bases not matched to a gene: 8. Germline loops: CDR1 SGHRS, CDR2 YFSETQ. CDR3 DNA: TGCGCCAGCAGCGCGGGCCCTAGCGGGAGTAGCACAGATACGCAGTATTTT. It encodes CASSAGPSGSSTDTQYF.

The chain employs TRBV14 and TRBJ2-7; D might be TRBD2 (6 bases). This CDR3 spans 20 amino acids. Trimming left V 0 bases short and J 2 bases short, with 26 bases between. Per the germline V gene, CDR1 is SGHDN and CDR2 is FVKESK. The CDR3 reads CASSQDKWETSITGPYEQYF. DNA for the CDR3: TGTGCCAGCAGCCAAGATAAGTGGGAAACTAGCATCACTGGACCCTACGAGCAGTACTTC. Based on the CDR3 plus reference TRBV14 and TRBJ2-7, the full variable domain is EAGVTQFPSHSVIEKGQTVTLRCDPISGHDNLYWYRRVMGKEIKFLLHFVKESKQDESGMPNNRFLAERTGGTYSTLKVQPAELEDSGVYFCASSQDKWETSITGPYEQYFGPGTRLTVT.

CDR3 in amino acids: CASSRGQGLNYGYTF. CDR3 coding DNA: TGCGCCAGCAGCCGGGGACAGGGTTTAAACTATGGCTACACCTTC. The chain couples TRBV5-1 to TRBJ1-2; 9 bases are a match to TRBD1. Germline V gene lookup returns CDR1 SGHRS and CDR2 YFSETQ. V trimming: 4 bases; J trimming: 2 bases; junction bases outside the gene matches: 6. There are 15 residues in the CDR3.

CDR3 DNA sequence: TGCGCCAGCAAGGATGGAGTTACCGGGGAGCTGTTTTTT. Amino acids: CASKDGVTGELFF. The chain employs TRBV5-1 and TRBJ2-2, with D unclear. Trimming left V 6 bases short and J 5 bases short, with 11 bases between. The CDR3 sequence is 13 residues long. Germline V gives CDR1 SGHRS, CDR2 YFSETQ.

The V gene is TRBV27, the J gene TRBJ2-7; 12 bases are shared with TRBD2. Germline CDR1 is MNHEY and CDR2 is SMNVEV (reference sequence). There are 16 residues in the CDR3. The J segment lost 0 bases and the V segment lost 6 bases, leaving 6 bases of the junction unmatched. CDR3 protein: CASRPLAGGLSYEQYF. The CDR3 DNA reads as TGTGCCAGCAGACCCCTAGCGGGAGGGCTCTCCTACGAGCAGTACTTC.

The V gene is TRBV11-2, the J gene TRBJ1-1; D remains unclear. The CDR3 has 13 residues. The germline V and J ends were trimmed by 5 bases and 7 bases, with 14 bases remaining between them. Germline loops: CDR1 SGHAT, CDR2 FQNNGV. The CDR3 DNA reads TGTGCCAGCAGCCCCTGGTTAGGGTATGAAGCTTTCTTT. Translated, it gives CASSPWLGYEAFF.

This chain connects TRBV4-3 to TRBJ1-2; TRBD1 matches 7 bases. This CDR3 comprises 15 residues. V was clipped by 0 bases and J by 10 bases; unmatched bases: 11. Germline V gene sequence: CDR1 LGHNA, CDR2 YSLEER. The CDR3 reads CASSQEAHRGPFYTF. CDR3 sequence (DNA): TGCGCCAGCAGCCAAGAAGCCCACAGGGGACCGTTCTACACCTTC.

This clone appeared once. The genes are TRBV12-3 or TRBV12-4 and TRBJ2-7; D not certain. The CDR3 has 12 amino acids. The ends were cut back, 5 bases at V and 9 bases at J, with 14 bases in the middle. The CDR3 sequence: CASSTQVNGQYF. CDR3 DNA sequence: TGTGCCAGCAGTACACAAGTAAATGGGCAGTACTTC.

The chain recombines TRBV6-1 with TRBJ1-5, with D unclear. Deletions cut 3 bases from V and 3 bases from J, with 18 bases between. The CDR3 runs to 17 residues. Per germline, CDR1 MNHNS and CDR2 SASEGT. CDR3 DNA sequence: TGTGCCAGCAGTGAGACCCCACCCGGCTATAACAATCAGCCCCAGCATTTT. This sequence encodes CASSETPPGYNNQPQHF.